This T cell receptor beta chain was captured in a study of blood T cell repertoires in COVID-19. This clone was detected once. Clones were sequenced by immunoSEQ multiplex PCR, and TCRdb holds only the in-frame ones, with some missing. The repertoire holds 200,000 to 300,000 clones, roughly 87% seen once, with roughly 0.8% in the top ten. Sequencing was performed on peripheral blood. The source of this sequence is a woman in her thirties with acute or convalescent COVID-19.

The CDR3 nucleotides are TGTGCCAGCAGTTTTCTAGCGGGAGAAGAGACCCAGTACTTC. It encodes CASSFLAGEETQYF. V is TRBV6-6 and J is TRBJ2-5; 10 nucleotides agree with TRBD2. V lost 4 bases, J lost 3 bases, and 2 bases stayed unmatched. CDR1 and CDR2 from the germline V gene are MNHNY and SVGAGI (reference sequence). There are 14 residues in the CDR3.